This T cell receptor beta chain was recorded in a study of pediatric ulcerative colitis (dated by TCRdb to about 2019). For the study in its entirety: Of the ulcerative colitis patients, about seven had pancolitis and two had left-sided colitis, and histology in every patient was consistent with ulcerative colitis. From roughly 10 newly diagnosed, treatment-naive pediatric ulcerative colitis patients and four non-IBD control children, paired blood and rectal samples were collected. By Pediatric Ulcerative Colitis Activity Index, two patients had mild disease, several had moderate disease and three had acute severe colitis.

Using the immunoSEQ TRB Survey service, rearranged CDR3 beta regions were amplified from genomic DNA with multiplex V and J primers. To keep sequencing depth the same across samples, survey-level depth of up to 500,000 reads per sample was applied. Libraries were purified and pooled, and sequencing was performed on Illumina technology. The published analysis was carried out like this. Productive clonality, sample overlap, pairwise scatters, CDR3 beta length, V/D/J gene usage and productiveness were assessed with immunoSEQ online tools. Calculated diversity was the number of unique rearrangements divided by total templates times 100; Shannon and Simpson indices were also computed. For principal component analysis, Z-score normalized data were analyzed with the R prcomp function and the ggbiplot package. Morisita's index was used to quantify the clonal overlap between blood and rectum within each subject. In its TCRdb copy, this immuneACCESS table keeps in-frame sequences only and misses some clones. Where compared with another copy, unresolved V genes explain less than half of these, and the others have no known cause. D and trimming come from the DNA, and the V and J calls and clone size come from that table. Present in this sample are around 22,000 clones, around 64% of which were seen just once. Of the sample, around 15% is held by the ten largest clones.

For CDR1 and CDR2, the germline V gene lists MGHDK and SYGVNS. Taken from cysteine to phenylalanine, the CDR3 has 12 residues. Kept here is only the CDR3 DNA, which spans 36 bases and is read in frame from base 1. V and J lose 8 bases and 3 bases, and a span of 10 bases separates them. Only a few counts were recorded for this clone. Its binding antigen is unknown. One base away there is no much larger clone; base qualities are not given. One to two pinch biopsies were taken from the rectum for research during colonoscopy. Before the diagnostic colonoscopy, none of the ulcerative colitis patients had been given immunosuppressive medication. Before DNA was isolated, the rectal biopsies underwent proteinase K digestion. The Wizard kit (Promega) was used to extract genomic DNA from blood and intestinal samples. Points the paper makes about the study in general: Controls, mild-moderate and acute severe colitis patients were separated by rectal repertoire features, and reduced rectal diversity due to clonal expansions was observed in acute severe colitis. Rectal pinch biopsies may have included blood-derived T cells, especially in patients with overt colitis. For technical reasons, blood samples from a couple of patients gave substantially fewer templates, and these samples were excluded from the blood-rectal overlap analysis. Autologous blood-rectal clonal overlap was significantly higher in ulcerative colitis patients than in controls, suggesting increased T cell trafficking to inflamed tissue. The healthy control group was small, consisting of only four individuals. A couple of rectal CDR3 clonotypes turned up in every ulcerative colitis patient but in none of the controls. Because the repertoires came from total lymphocyte DNA, rare subsets such as regulatory T cells may have patterns that are not reflected.

The sequence was collected from a boy younger than 18 with severe ulcerative colitis. The chain couples TRBV25-1 to TRBJ1-2; too little of a D gene remains to name it. What was sequenced was gut tissue. The CDR3 region has the sequence CASAHAHYGYTF. The nucleotides are TGTGCCAGCGCCCATGCCCACTATGGCTACACCTTC.